The clone carrying this T cell receptor (beta chain) was observed a handful of times. Assay: immunoSEQ multiplex PCR; the TCRdb copy retains only in-frame clones and omits some. The sample comprises about 200,000 clones, roughly 85% of which are singletons, and under 2.5% rests with the top ten. The data belong to a study of blood T cell repertoires in COVID-19. The germline gives CDR1 SQVTM, CDR2 ANQGSEA. This CDR3 region has 15 residues. V lost 6 bases and J lost 0, with 15 bases in between. Sequencing was carried out using peripheral blood. The sequence came from a woman in her seventies with COVID-19, enrolled during active disease. The chain links TRBV29-1 to TRBJ2-1, with D maybe TRBD2 (5 bases). The CDR3, as DNA: TGCAGCGTCCAGCGGTCTAGCAGCTCCTACAATGAGCAGTTCTTC. Translation: CSVQRSSSSYNEQFF.